A single sample is the source of the 2 T cell receptor beta chains below, sequenced in a study of cytomegalovirus exposure and HLA in healthy donors. PCR was performed using 60 Vbeta and 13 Jbeta primers. Sequencing was performed with immunoSEQ multiplex PCR; in TCRdb, only in-frame clones are kept and a portion is missing. Of about 130,000 clones in the sample, around 77% were seen once. Material for sequencing was PBMCs. The receptors derive from a woman aged 45-65 years in good health and CMV-seronegative.

This clone has just one count. The chain couples TRBV7-2 to TRBJ2-7; TRBD2 agrees at 14 bases. CDR1 SGHTA and CDR2 FQGNSA come from the germline V gene. This CDR3 spans 16 amino acids. The V gene end was trimmed by 5 bases and the J gene end by 4 bases; junction bases not matched to a gene: 7. Here the CDR3 reads CASSLSGLAGAYEQYF. Written as DNA, the CDR3 is TGTGCCAGCAGCCTATCGGGACTAGCGGGAGCTTACGAGCAGTACTTC.

The chain links TRBV29-1 to TRBJ2-1; 7 positions match TRBD1. The trim removed 4 bases at V and 0 bases at J, leaving 0 bases unmatched. This CDR3 contains 13 residues. Germline V gene data show CDR1 as SQVTM and CDR2 as ANQGSEA. The CDR3 here is CSVGDSSYNEQFF. CDR3 nucleotide sequence: TGCAGCGTTGGGGACAGCTCCTACAATGAGCAGTTCTTC.